This T cell receptor (beta chain) was sequenced for a study of identical twins (dated by TCRdb to the mid-2010s). Regarding the research as a whole: TCR alpha and beta repertoires from monozygotic twins, unrelated adults of various ages and cord blood were deep-sequenced to test whether fetal clonotypes persist. Replicate twin experiments were performed at different times using different library preparation protocols to rule out contamination. Results and caveats for the whole study, not just this receptor: Because the same donors could not be followed over many years, conclusions were based on cross-sectional statistical analysis. In beta out-of-frame sequences, excess twin sharing was weaker, because having fewer shared sequences lowered the signal-to-noise ratio. Zero-insertion analyses could be partly confounded by invariant T cells such as MAIT and iNKT, though diverse VJ usage argued against such confounding for most clonotypes. Compared with coincidental sharing between unrelated individuals, an excess of low generation-probability sequences was observed among out-of-frame TCR alpha sequences shared between twins. Recombination models systematically underestimated out-of-frame TCR alpha sharing in monozygotic twins but agreed with sharing between unrelated individuals. Fewer insertions were carried by abundant cord blood beta clonotypes; a weaker similar trend was observed in young adult naive repertoires, while no such trend was observed in memory repertoires.

Libraries came from 5' RACE. Sequencing was carried out with an Illumina HiSeq 2000. A universal primer binding site was introduced by template switching, and a unique molecular identifier was present in the final cDNA, enabling accurate counting of TCR cDNA molecules. Specific primers in the conserved constant-segment region were used to synthesize first-strand cDNA for the TCR alpha and beta chains. Each cDNA library was double barcoded, with a SMART-Mk sample barcode plus Illumina barcodes, to control for contamination. Two successive PCR steps introduced TruSeq adapter sequences along with Illumina sample barcodes. TCR alpha and beta cDNA libraries were sequenced on the Illumina HiSeq platform with custom primers. The original pipeline was this. Raw reads were processed with MiGEC to extract unique molecular identifiers, and MiXCR was used to determine CDR3 positions. For each individual, recombination models were inferred using an EM algorithm with the repgenHMM and IGoR tools. The analysis of shared clonotypes was done with the tcR package in R, with sharing normalized by the product of cloneset sizes. Out-of-frame nonproductive sequences were analyzed to study raw recombination free of thymic and clonal selection effects. The public reads were reanalyzed by TCRdb: fastp trimming at Q25, MiXCR alignment, in-frame beta chains only. CDR3 protein sequences are deduplicated, and each keeps its most common genes and DNA. TCRdb's processing, not the authors', yielded these V and J calls. The sample profile shows some 320,000 distinct CDR3 sequences; roughly 12% of them were found once. The ten largest make up roughly 7.8% of the sample.

Regarding this clonotype: The clone's antigen remains unknown. Base qualities are not provided; no much larger clone lies one nucleotide away.

Every donor in the study was a healthy Caucasian. The twin cohort comprised three pairs of female monozygotic twins, all aged roughly 18 to 30 years. CD4+ and CD8+ T cell populations were isolated with positive isolation kits from Invitrogen. V was cut back by 4 bases and J by 5 bases, leaving a gap of 11 bases between them. The CDR3 has 13 amino acids, counting the end cysteine and phenylalanine. CDR3 DNA only is kept here, 39 bases in frame from base 1. Looking up the germline V gene yields CDR1 KGHDR and CDR2 SFDVKD. This sample also appeared in a second study, on yellow fever vaccine responses in identical twins. The second study also describes: According to the authors, in identical twins the way T cells responded to vaccination appeared partly convergent and partly personalized. Focusing on identical twins, the study followed the T cell clones that responded to the vaccine, and did so with precision.

This TCR came from a woman aged 18-30 years in good health. The sequenced sample was CD8+ T cells sorted from blood. This chain joins TRBV24-1 to TRBJ2-7; the D gene identity is not certain. Here the CDR3 is given as CATSDPDWDEQYF. The sequence in DNA is TGTGCCACCAGTGACCCCGACTGGGACGAGCAGTACTTC.